The 25 T cell receptor beta chains in this list originate from one sample, sequenced in a study of read filtering for tumor transcriptome and immune sequencing. This library used approximately 0.4 ug RNA and molecular barcoded adaptors spanning alpha/delta and beta/gamma chains. TCRdb independently ran MiXCR on the reads; one entry per CDR3 protein. This table has 35,000 to 40,000 distinct CDR3 sequences, less than 15% appearing once. Material for sequencing was a population of CD138-negative cells sorted from bone marrow. The source of these receptors is a donor over 35 with multiple myeloma.

This clonotype was recorded many times. The chain uses TRBV28 and TRBJ2-1; no clear D. In germline, CDR1 is MDHEN, CDR2 SYDVKM. This CDR3 has 15 residues. V lost 7 bases to trimming and J lost 0 bases, with 13 bases between them. CDR3 sequence: CASTLGGRSYNEQFF. DNA of the CDR3: TGTGCCAGCACCCTGGGCGGACGCTCCTACAATGAGCAGTTCTTC.

Ten or more counts support this clonotype. This chain joins TRBV2 and TRBJ2-5; D is perhaps TRBD1 (5 bases). V lost 8 bases and J 2 bases, leaving 9 bases between the germline ends. The CDR3 has 12 residues. Germline V gene data show CDR1 as SNHLY and CDR2 as FYNNEI. The CDR3 DNA reads as TGTGCCAGCTGGGGCAGTCAAGAGACCCAGTACTTC. As protein: CASWGSQETQYF.

This clonotype has a count of ten or more. The rearrangement links TRBV4-3 to TRBJ2-1, with TRBD2 identical over 9 bases. The V gene end was trimmed by 4 bases and the J gene end by 8 bases; junction bases not matched to a gene: 15. The CDR3 length is 17 residues. The germline V gene encodes CDR1 LGHNA and CDR2 YSLEER. This chain's CDR3 is CASSPSGAAGGRYEQFF. DNA for the CDR3: TGCGCCAGCAGCCCATCGGGCGCGGCGGGGGGGCGGTATGAGCAGTTCTTC.

Details on this clonotype: A much larger clone lies a single base off, so this may be a read error. Here the CDR3 omits its conserved ending phenylalanine or tryptophan, so a read error is the likely source. The J gene is TRBJ1-2, the V gene TRBV29-1, with D perhaps matching TRBD1 (6 bases). The ends were cut back, 0 bases at V and 5 bases at J, with 10 bases in the middle. CDR1 SQVTM and CDR2 ANQGSEA come from the germline V gene. CDR3 length: 13 residues. This CDR3 reads CSVEDAQGYGYTL. The DNA of the CDR3 is TGCAGCGTTGAAGATGCCCAGGGGTATGGCTACACCCTC.

The chain has TRBV27 and TRBJ2-3; possibly TRBD1 for D (6 bases). This CDR3 has 14 amino acids. Trimming shortened V by 2 bases and J by 1 base, and 7 bases separated the two germline ends. CDR1 MNHEY and CDR2 SMNVEV come from the germline V gene (reference sequence). The CDR3 reads CASSLKGGTDTQYF. The CDR3 DNA sequence: TGTGCCAGCAGTTTAAAGGGGGGCACAGATACGCAGTATTTT.

By proportion, this clonotype is medium-sized (0.01 to 0.1%). The chain combines TRBV24-1 with TRBJ2-1, with TRBD2 matching 12 bases. The CDR3 covers 14 residues. Germline-derived CDR1 and CDR2 are KGHDR and SFDVKD. The trim removed 9 bases at V and 7 bases at J, leaving 6 bases unmatched. The CDR3 bases are TGTGCCACCCAATCACTAGCGGGGGGAAATGAGCAGTTCTTC. The encoded protein is CATQSLAGGNEQFF.

This chain links TRBV6-1 with TRBJ1-2, with a possible D match to TRBD1 (6 bases). Germline V gene lookup returns CDR1 MNHNS and CDR2 SASEGT. Trimming took off 6 bases at V and 0 bases at J, with 11 bases between the two ends. The CDR3 is 14 amino acids. CDR3 sequence (DNA): TGTGCCAGCAGCCTACAGGGAGCTAACTATGGCTACACCTTC. Translation gives CASSLQGANYGYTF.

At least ten counts were recorded for this clonotype. This chain joins TRBV6-5 and TRBJ2-7, with D hard to call. The CDR3 runs to 15 residues. The V gene's germline CDR1 is MNHEY and CDR2 SVGAGI. V lost 0 bases, J lost 2 bases, and 11 bases lay in between. The CDR3 reads CASSYSGWGTYEQYF. The CDR3 DNA reads TGTGCCAGCAGTTACTCTGGGTGGGGAACCTACGAGCAGTACTTC.

As for this clonotype: A much larger clonotype is one base distant, so this may be a read error. The CDR3 DNA reads as TGCGCCAGCAGTCACCCCCATTACGAGCAGTACTTC. This sequence encodes CASSHPHYEQYF. The chain carries TRBV23-1 and TRBJ2-7; D remains unclear. TRBV23-1 is an ORF; its function is uncertain. Trimming removed 3 bases at V and 4 bases at J, with 7 bases between. The CDR3 sequence is 12 residues long.

This clonotype was detected ten times or more. J is TRBJ1-1 and V is TRBV7-9, with a tentative D call TRBD1 (5 bases). This CDR3 is 15 amino acids long. Germline values: CDR1 SEHNR, CDR2 FQNEAQ (reference sequence). Trimming took 1 base from V and 1 from J, leaving 10 bases between them. The CDR3 DNA follows: TGTGCCAGCAGCTTAGATGGGGGGTGGAACACTGAAGCTTTCTTT. It encodes CASSLDGGWNTEAFF.

This clonotype came up many times. The V gene is TRBV5-6, the J gene TRBJ1-1; 9 positions agree with TRBD1. Germline V CDR1 and CDR2: SGHDT, YYEEEE. The CDR3 consists of 16 residues. J was trimmed by 0 bases and V by 2 bases; bases with no gene match: 5. The CDR3 DNA sequence: TGTGCCAGCAGCTTAGACAGGGGGGTTTTGAACACTGAAGCTTTCTTT. Protein: CASSLDRGVLNTEAFF.

This clonotype was counted ten times or more. This rearrangement joins TRBV18 to TRBJ2-7, with 7 bases fitting TRBD1. Germline CDR1 is KGHSH and CDR2 is LQKENI. V was pared by 3 bases and J by 7 bases, with 6 bases of the junction left unmatched. This CDR3 spans 13 amino acids. CDR3 coding DNA: TGTGCCAGCTCACCGACAGGGTCTGGAGAGCAGTACTTC. It translates to CASSPTGSGEQYF.

Concerning this clonotype itself: A read error is possible here, since a much larger clone lies one base away. The chain employs TRBV6-5 and TRBJ1-1; D is uncertain. Germline loops: CDR1 MNHEY, CDR2 SVGAGI. Trimming shortened V by 2 bases and J by 6 bases, and 16 bases separated the two germline ends. The CDR3 covers 15 residues. For the CDR3, the DNA is TGTGCCAGCAGTTACCCGAGACGGGCCCCCGCTGAAGCTTTCTTT. This sequence encodes CASSYPRRAPAEAFF.

This clonotype has ten or more counts. The rearrangement joins TRBV5-1 to TRBJ2-2; D gene ambiguous. Germline CDR1 reads SGHRS; CDR2 reads YFSETQ. The CDR3 length is 15 residues. V gave up 0 bases and J gave up 0 bases, with 6 bases separating them. This chain's CDR3 is CASSLVGTNTGELFF. CDR3 nucleotides: TGCGCCAGCAGCTTGGTGGGGACGAACACCGGGGAGCTGTTTTTT.

A note on this clonotype: A read error may be the cause here, since a much bigger clone is one base away. This likely comes from a read error, as the CDR3 has no conserved phenylalanine or tryptophan at its end. The chain has TRBV24-1 and TRBJ1-1; TRBD1 is a possible D gene (5 bases). This CDR3 has 17 amino acids. Looked up from germline, CDR1 is KGHDR and CDR2 is SFDVKD. V lost 7 bases to trimming and J lost 4 bases, with 24 bases between them. CDR3 bases: TGTGCCACCAGGCGGGACCCAAATTCCGCGGTTTTCACTGAAGCTTTCCTT. It yields the protein CATRRDPNSAVFTEAFL.

This clonotype has a count of ten or more. This rearrangement joins TRBV12-3 or TRBV12-4 to TRBJ2-4, with 7 bases lining up with TRBD1. The J segment lost 2 bases and the V segment lost 5 bases, leaving 6 bases of the junction unmatched. The CDR3 loop spans 15 amino acids. Here the CDR3 DNA reads TGTGCCAGCAGTACCCCAGGGGGAACCAAAAACATTCAGTACTTC. Translating it yields CASSTPGGTKNIQYF.

This clonotype was counted at least ten times. The V call is TRBV30, the J call TRBJ2-3, with TRBD2 matching 11 bases. The CDR3 runs 14 residues. Trimming removed 2 bases from V and 3 bases from J; junction bases left unmatched: 1. The germline CDR1 and CDR2 sequences are GTSNPN and SVGIG (reference sequence). CDR3 region: CAWSLAGGTDTQYF. CDR3 coding DNA: TGTGCCTGGAGTCTAGCGGGGGGTACAGATACGCAGTATTTT. The variable domain in full, with the rest retrieved from reference TRBV30 and TRBJ2-3, is SQTIHQWPATLVQPVGSPLSLECTVEGTSNPNLYWYRQAAGRGLQLLFYSVGIGQISSEVPQNLSASRPQDRQFILSSKKLLLSDSGFYLCAWSLAGGTDTQYFGPGTRLTVL.

This clonotype occurred a few times. The V gene is TRBV4-1, the J gene TRBJ1-3; D not resolved. Germline-derived CDR1 and CDR2 are MGHRA and YSYEKL. The CDR3 spans 18 residues. V shed 1 base and J shed 0 bases, with 16 bases lying between them. The CDR3 DNA follows: TGCGCCAGCAGCCAAGGACGCGCTTTCGGCCTCTCTGGAAACACCATATATTTT. Translating it yields CASSQGRAFGLSGNTIYF.

This clonotype was observed many times. This chain joins TRBV10-2 and TRBJ1-5, with a tentative D call TRBD1 (5 bases). In germline, CDR1 is WSHSY, CDR2 SAAADI. The CDR3 extends over 15 amino acids. Trimming took off 6 bases at V and 4 bases at J, with 16 bases between the two ends. The CDR3 loop reads CASSQQAPGNQPQHF. In DNA form, the CDR3 reads TGCGCCAGCAGCCAACAGGCCCCAGGGAATCAGCCCCAGCATTTT.

This clonotype was observed a few times. The chain joins TRBV5-4 to TRBJ2-5; D unresolved. Per the germline V gene, CDR1 is SGHNT and CDR2 is YYREEE (reference sequence). With 0 bases removed from V and 5 bases from J, the gap between germline ends came to 11 bases. The CDR3 runs to 14 residues. The CDR3 loop reads CASSLGGSGETQYF. CDR3 in DNA: TGTGCCAGCAGCTTGGGGGGAAGTGGGGAGACCCAGTACTTC.

Notes on this clonotype: Its ends do not fully match the called genes, so a read error is possible. The chain couples TRBV28 to TRBJ2-1; unclear D gene. From germline, CDR1 is MDHEN and CDR2 SYDVKM. The CDR3 sequence is 12 residues long. CDR3 sequence (DNA): TGTGCCAGCAGTTTGCAGTACAATGAGCAGTCCTTC. This codes for CASSLQYNEQSF.

The table lists this clonotype with many counts. V and J are TRBV12-3 or TRBV12-4 and TRBJ2-1; 12 bases are a match to TRBD2. CDR3 size: 16 residues. Trimming at V came to 6 bases and at J to 2 bases, leaving 5 bases not matched to a gene. The CDR3 coding sequence is TGTGCCAGCAGGCCCCCTAGCGGGGGGGCCTACAATGAGCAGTTCTTC. It codes for CASRPPSGGAYNEQFF.

This clonotype was found many times. The rearrangement links TRBV27 to TRBJ1-1; no definite D call. CDR1 and CDR2 from the germline V gene are MNHEY and SMNVEV (reference sequence). This CDR3 is 13 amino acids long. Trimming stripped 6 bases from V and 4 bases from J, with 12 bases between. The CDR3 loop is CASRSSHFTEAFF. The CDR3 bases are TGTGCCAGCAGGTCGAGCCACTTCACTGAAGCTTTCTTT.

This clonotype was counted only a few times. A much larger clone is a single base away; this may be a read error. The chain uses TRBV4-1 and TRBJ1-1; D is perhaps TRBD1 (5 bases). V dropped 0 bases and J dropped 6 bases, with 14 bases sitting between them. There are 15 residues in the CDR3. Per the germline V gene, CDR1 is MGHRA and CDR2 is YSYEKL. CDR3 DNA: TGCGCCAGCAGCCAAGAACCACAGGCTGGCGCTGAAGCTTTCTTT. Amino acid sequence: CASSQEPQAGAEAFF.

In its sample, this clonotype was seen many times. The rearrangement links TRBV20-1 to TRBJ2-1; D is uncertain. The CDR3 spans 15 residues. Looked up from germline, CDR1 is DFQATT and CDR2 is SNEGSKA (reference sequence). With 2 bases removed from V and 0 bases from J, the gap between germline ends came to 11 bases. CDR3 coding DNA: TGCAGTGCTAGACCCCTTACGAGCTCCTACAATGAGCAGTTCTTC. Amino acids: CSARPLTSSYNEQFF.